What follows describes a single T cell receptor beta chain. Measured with immunoSEQ multiplex PCR; TCRdb has only the in-frame clones, and not every one. The data contain some 2,000,000 clones, approximately 94% of them singletons. The sample is drawn from a study of shared clonotypes between healthy human individuals. It was CD45RO-negative cells, positively selected for CCR7, that made up naive CD8 cells, with terminally differentiated effector memory CD45RA+ cells excluded. The sequence came from a man younger than 35 in good health. The sample taken for sequencing was naive CD8+ T cells sorted from blood.

The CDR3 is CASSLASGGSTYEQYF. The CDR3 DNA reads as TGTGCCAGCAGCTTAGCCTCTGGGGGATCTACCTACGAGCAGTACTTC. The rearrangement joins TRBV11-2 to TRBJ2-7; D tentatively reads TRBD1 or TRBD2 (5 bases each). V lost 1 base and J lost 2, with 15 bases in between. The V gene's germline CDR1 is SGHAT and CDR2 FQNNGV. The CDR3 is made up of 16 amino acids.